The sample holds a few counts of the clone carrying this T cell receptor (beta chain). TCR beta CDR3 regions were amplified from RNA transcripts. HTBI primers were employed in a first-round RT-PCR of the TCR CDR3. Using its own MiXCR run on the multiplex PCR reads, TCRdb lists one record per CDR3 protein. This repertoire shows roughly 600,000 distinct CDR3 sequences, about 14% found once; its top ten account for about 12%. The data derive from a study of T cells in Graves' hyperthyroidism and ophthalmopathy. Trimming cost V 4 bases and J 1 base, with 8 bases left between them. Germline lookup yields CDR1 ENHRY and CDR2 SYGVKD. The CDR3 is 13 amino acids.

This receptor was taken from a woman between 45 and 60 years old with Graves' ophthalmopathy. Sequencing input: blood. This chain links TRBV10-3 with TRBJ2-7; TRBD2 might be the D (5 bases). The CDR3 region is CAISARTSYEQYF. CDR3 nucleotide sequence: TGTGCCATCAGTGCCCGGACTTCCTACGAGCAGTACTTC.